This T cell receptor (beta chain) came from a study of memory CD8 T cells in hepatitis C reinfection. V shed 6 bases and J 2 bases; nucleotides not matched to a gene: 3. The V gene's germline CDR1 is WNHNN and CDR2 SYGVQD (reference sequence). CDR3 length: 13 residues. Data came from immunoSEQ multiplex PCR; TCRdb stores just in-frame clones and leaves some out. The sample consists of about 50,000 clones, nearly 90% of them appearing once. Time point of the sample: pre-reinfection, 55 to 20 weeks before reinfection detection. The sorted cells went straight to TCR sequencing with no prior in vitro expansion.

The receptor's source is a man aged 18 to 35 with hepatitis C virus infection. Sequencing was carried out using naive CD8+ T cells sorted from blood. The V call is TRBV10-1, the J call TRBJ2-7; 8 positions agree with TRBD1. CDR3 nucleotides: TGCGCCAGCAGGGTGACAGGGGCCTACGAGCAGTACTTC. This codes for CASRVTGAYEQYF.